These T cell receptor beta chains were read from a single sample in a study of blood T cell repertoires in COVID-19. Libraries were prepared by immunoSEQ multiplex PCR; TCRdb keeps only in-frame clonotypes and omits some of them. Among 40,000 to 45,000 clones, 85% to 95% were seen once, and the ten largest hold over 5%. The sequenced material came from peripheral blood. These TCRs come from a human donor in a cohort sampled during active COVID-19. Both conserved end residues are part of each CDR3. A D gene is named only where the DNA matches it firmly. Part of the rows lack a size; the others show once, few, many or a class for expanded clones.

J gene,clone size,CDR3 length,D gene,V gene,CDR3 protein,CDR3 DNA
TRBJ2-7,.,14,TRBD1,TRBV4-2,CASSGTGSNYEQYF,TGTGCCAGCAGCGGGACAGGGAGCAACTACGAGCAGTACTTC
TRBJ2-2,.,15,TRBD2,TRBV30,CAWSEAGANTGELFF,TGTGCCTGGAGTGAAGCGGGGGCAAATACCGGGGAGCTGTTTTTT
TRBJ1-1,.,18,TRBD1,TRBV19,CASTLPTGRGSMNTEAFF,TGTGCCAGTACCCTCCCGACAGGGCGAGGATCCATGAACACTGAAGCTTTCTTT
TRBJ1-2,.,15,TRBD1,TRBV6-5,CASSYHPTGGYGYTF,TGTGCCAGCAGTTACCACCCAACAGGGGGCTATGGCTACACCTTC
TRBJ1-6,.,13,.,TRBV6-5,CASSYSQGSPLHF,TGTGCCAGCAGTTACTCGCAGGGTTCACCCCTCCACTTT
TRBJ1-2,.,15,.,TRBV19,CATVAGRGTDYGYTF,TGTGCCACCGTCGCCGGGAGGGGTACAGACTATGGCTACACCTTC
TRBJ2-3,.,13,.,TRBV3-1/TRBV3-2,CASSQFARDTQYF,TGTGCCAGCAGCCAATTTGCTAGGGATACGCAGTATTTT
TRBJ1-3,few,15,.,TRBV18,CASSEAWGAGNTIYF,TGTGCCAGCTCAGAGGCCTGGGGAGCCGGAAACACCATATATTTT
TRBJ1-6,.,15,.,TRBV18,CASSPGIPGQSPLHF,TGTGCCAGCTCACCCGGGATTCCAGGTCAATCACCCCTCCACTTT
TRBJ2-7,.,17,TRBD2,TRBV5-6,CASSFLATGTSLNEQYF,TGTGCCAGCAGCTTTCTCGCTACTGGGACTAGTCTAAACGAGCAGTACTTC
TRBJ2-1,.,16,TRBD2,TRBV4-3,CASSQESSGNYNEQFF,TGCGCCAGCAGCCAAGAGTCTAGCGGGAACTACAATGAGCAGTTCTTC
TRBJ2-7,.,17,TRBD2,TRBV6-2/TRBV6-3,CASSRSSRLAGAGEQYF,TGTGCCAGCAGCCGGAGCTCAAGACTAGCGGGGGCGGGGGAGCAGTACTTC
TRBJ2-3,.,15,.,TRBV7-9,CASSLTGEMADTQYF,TGTGCCAGCAGCTTGACGGGGGAGATGGCAGATACGCAGTATTTT
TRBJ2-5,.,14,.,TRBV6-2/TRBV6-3,CASSPRESQETQYF,TGTGCCAGCAGTCCCCGAGAATCCCAAGAGACCCAGTACTTC
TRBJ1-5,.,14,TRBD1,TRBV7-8,CASSLGTGAQPQHF,TGTGCCAGCAGCCTAGGGACAGGGGCCCAGCCCCAGCATTTT
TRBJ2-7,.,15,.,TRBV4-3,CASSQDRVSTYEQYF,TGCGCCAGCAGCCAAGATCGAGTAAGCACCTACGAGCAGTACTTC
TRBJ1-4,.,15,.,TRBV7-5,CVRSWRTGSNEKLFF,TGTGTCAGAAGCTGGAGGACAGGCTCTAATGAAAAACTGTTTTTT
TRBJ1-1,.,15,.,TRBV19,CASNPVTGSWTEAFF,TGTGCCAGTAACCCAGTAACAGGGAGTTGGACTGAAGCTTTCTTT
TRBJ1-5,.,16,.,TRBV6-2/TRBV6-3,CASSYSKQVNHQPQHF,TGTGCCAGCAGTTACTCAAAGCAGGTAAACCATCAGCCCCAGCATTTT
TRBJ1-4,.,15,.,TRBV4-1,CASSPADSRNEKLFF,TGCGCCAGCAGCCCCGCGGACAGTCGGAATGAAAAACTGTTTTTT
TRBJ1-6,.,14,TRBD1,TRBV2,CASSGTAIASPLHF,TGTGCCAGCAGCGGGACAGCCATTGCTTCACCCCTCCACTTT
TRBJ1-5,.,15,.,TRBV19,CASSIPGMGNQPQHF,TGTGCCAGTAGTATACCAGGGATGGGCAATCAGCCCCAGCATTTT
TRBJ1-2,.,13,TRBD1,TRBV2,CASSDGTGRPLSF,TGTGCCAGCAGTGATGGGACAGGGAGGCCCTTGAGCTTC
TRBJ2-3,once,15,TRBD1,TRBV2,CASSAQGVGTDTQYF,TGTGCCAGCAGCGCACAGGGGGTGGGCACAGATACGCAGTATTTT
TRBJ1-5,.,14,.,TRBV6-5,CASSYRGGNQPQHF,TGTGCCAGCAGTTACCGAGGTGGTAATCAGCCCCAGCATTTT
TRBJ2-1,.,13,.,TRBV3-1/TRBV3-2,CASSPRGADEQFF,TGTGCCAGCAGTCCCCGGGGGGCCGATGAGCAGTTCTTC
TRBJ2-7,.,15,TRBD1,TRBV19,CASSIDGTGVWEQYF,TGTGCCAGTAGTATAGACGGGACAGGAGTTTGGGAGCAGTACTTC
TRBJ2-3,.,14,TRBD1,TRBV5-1,CASSYGTATDTQYF,TGCGCCAGCAGCTACGGGACAGCCACAGATACGCAGTATTTT
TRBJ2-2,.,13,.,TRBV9,CASSVVAEGSLFF,TGTGCCAGCAGCGTAGTCGCGGAGGGGAGCCTGTTTTTT
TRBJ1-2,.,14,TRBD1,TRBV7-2,CASSSGTGGYGYTF,TGTGCCAGCAGCTCGGGGACAGGGGGCTATGGCTACACCTTC
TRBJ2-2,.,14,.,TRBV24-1,CATSMTGNTGELFF,TGTGCCACCAGCATGACGGGGAACACCGGGGAGCTGTTTTTT
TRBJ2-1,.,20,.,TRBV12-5,CASGLVRKSTSTSSYNEQFF,TGTGCTAGTGGTTTGGTTAGAAAAAGTACTAGTACAAGCTCCTACAATGAGCAGTTCTTC
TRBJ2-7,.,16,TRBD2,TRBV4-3,CASSQEGTSGNYEQYF,TGCGCCAGCAGCCAAGAAGGGACTAGCGGGAACTACGAGCAGTACTTC
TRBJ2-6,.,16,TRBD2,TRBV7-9,CASSVWEGSGANVLTF,TGTGCCAGCAGCGTTTGGGAGGGGTCTGGGGCCAACGTCCTGACTTTC
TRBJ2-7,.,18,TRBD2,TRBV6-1,CASSKDLAGGMRSYEQYF,TGTGCCAGCAGTAAAGACCTAGCGGGAGGTATGCGGTCCTACGAGCAGTACTTC
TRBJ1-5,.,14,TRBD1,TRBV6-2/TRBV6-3,CASSLQGAVQPQHF,TGTGCCAGCAGCCTACAGGGGGCTGTTCAGCCCCAGCATTTT
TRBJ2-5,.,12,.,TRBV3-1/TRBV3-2,CASSPTGETQYF,TGTGCCAGCAGCCCTACCGGAGAGACCCAGTACTTC
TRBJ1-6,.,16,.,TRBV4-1,CASSRQIAGEPSPLHF,TGCGCCAGCAGCCGACAAATCGCAGGGGAACCTTCACCCCTCCACTTT
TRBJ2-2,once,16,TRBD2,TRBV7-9,CATLGTSGRNTGELFF,TGTGCCACCCTGGGGACTAGCGGGAGGAACACCGGGGAGCTGTTTTTT
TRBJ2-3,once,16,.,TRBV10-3,CAISEFEGLGADTQYF,TGTGCCATCAGTGAGTTTGAGGGTCTTGGTGCAGATACGCAGTATTTT
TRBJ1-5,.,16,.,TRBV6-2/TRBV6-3,CASSYLAGLNNQPQHF,TGTGCCAGCAGTTACCTCGCGGGATTGAACAATCAGCCCCAGCATTTT
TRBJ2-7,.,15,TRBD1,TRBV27,CASSLGTGSSYEQYF,TGTGCCAGCAGTCTCGGGACAGGGAGCTCCTACGAGCAGTACTTC
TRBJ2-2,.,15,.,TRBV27,CASSLYYRSTGELFF,TGTGCCAGCAGTTTATACTACCGGAGCACCGGGGAGCTGTTTTTT
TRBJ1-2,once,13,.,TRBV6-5,CAIAIRGNYGYTF,TGTGCCATCGCAATCCGCGGGAACTATGGCTACACCTTC
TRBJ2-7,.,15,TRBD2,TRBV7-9,CASSLGGGSSYEQYF,TGTGCCAGCAGCTTAGGCGGCGGGAGCTCCTACGAGCAGTACTTC
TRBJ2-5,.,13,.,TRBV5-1,CASSFGSTETQYF,TGCGCCAGCAGCTTTGGTAGCACAGAGACCCAGTACTTC
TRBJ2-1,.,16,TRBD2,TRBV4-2,CASSQAMAGGYNEQFF,TGTGCCAGCAGCCAAGCTATGGCGGGGGGGTACAATGAGCAGTTCTTC
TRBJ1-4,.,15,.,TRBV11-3,CASSATGGTNEKLFF,TGTGCCAGCAGCGCGACTGGTGGGACTAATGAAAAACTGTTTTTT
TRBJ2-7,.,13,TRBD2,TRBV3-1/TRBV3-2,CASRVGGTDEQYF,TGTGCCAGCAGGGTGGGGGGGACGGACGAGCAGTACTTC
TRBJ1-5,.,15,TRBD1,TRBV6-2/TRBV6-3,CASSPGQDGGQPQHF,TGTGCCAGCAGCCCCGGACAGGACGGGGGTCAGCCCCAGCATTTT
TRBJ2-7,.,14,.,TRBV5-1,CASSLSRGPYEQYF,TGCGCCAGCAGCTTGTCGCGGGGGCCCTACGAGCAGTACTTC